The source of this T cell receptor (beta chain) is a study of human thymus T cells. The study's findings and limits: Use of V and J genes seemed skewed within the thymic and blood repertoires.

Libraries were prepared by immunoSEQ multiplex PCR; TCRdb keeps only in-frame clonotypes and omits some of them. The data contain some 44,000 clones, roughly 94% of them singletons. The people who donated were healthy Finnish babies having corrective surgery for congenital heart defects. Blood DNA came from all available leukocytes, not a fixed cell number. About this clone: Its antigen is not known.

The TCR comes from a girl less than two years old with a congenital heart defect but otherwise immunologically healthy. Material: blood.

The CDR3 spells CASSSWTGKAFF. In DNA form, the CDR3 reads TGTGCCAGCAGCTCCTGGACAGGGAAAGCTTTCTTT. The chain joins TRBV7-2 to TRBJ1-1; 8 positions agree with TRBD1. With V trimmed by 4 bases and J by 9 bases, 4 bases remained unmatched. Germline CDR1 SGHTA, CDR2 FQGNSA. There are 12 residues in the CDR3.